This T cell receptor beta chain came from a study of shared clonotypes between healthy human individuals. The donors, healthy adults who were HIV-negative, had experienced no recent acute infections or vaccinations. Method: immunoSEQ multiplex PCR; TCRdb's copy keeps in-frame clones and lacks some. This table holds 2 million or so clones, 85% to 95% found once. V was trimmed by 8 bases and J by 4 bases, leaving 16 bases between them. This CDR3 has 14 amino acids. The germline gives CDR1 SGDLS, CDR2 YYNGEE. This clonotype was obtained from a young man in good health. Sequencing was done on a sample of naive CD4+ T cells sorted from blood. The subset is: CD45RA+ positively selected. V usage is TRBV9 and J usage is TRBJ1-5; possible D gene TRBD1, 5 bases. CDR3 in DNA: TGTGCCAGGATACCGCCGAAGGGGAATCAGCCCCAGCATTTT. Translated, it gives CARIPPKGNQPQHF.